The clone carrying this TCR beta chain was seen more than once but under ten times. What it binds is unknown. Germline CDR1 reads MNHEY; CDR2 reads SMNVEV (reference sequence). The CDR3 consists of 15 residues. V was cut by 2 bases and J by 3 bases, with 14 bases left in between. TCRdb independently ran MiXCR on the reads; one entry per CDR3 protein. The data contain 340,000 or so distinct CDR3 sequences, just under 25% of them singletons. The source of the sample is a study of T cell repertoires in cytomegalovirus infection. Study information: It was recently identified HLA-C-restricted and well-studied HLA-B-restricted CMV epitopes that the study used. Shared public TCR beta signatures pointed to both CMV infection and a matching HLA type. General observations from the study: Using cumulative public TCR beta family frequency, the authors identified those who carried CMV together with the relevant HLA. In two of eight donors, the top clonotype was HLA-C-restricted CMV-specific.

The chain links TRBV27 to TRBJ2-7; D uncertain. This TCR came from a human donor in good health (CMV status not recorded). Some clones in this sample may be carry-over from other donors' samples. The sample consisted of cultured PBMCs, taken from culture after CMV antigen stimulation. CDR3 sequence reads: CASSLPGMGLYEQYF. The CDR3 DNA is TGTGCCAGCAGTTTACCTGGGATGGGTCTCTACGAGCAGTACTTC.